This T cell receptor (beta chain) was profiled in a study of T-cell reconstitution after alpha-beta-depleted transplantation in children (dated by TCRdb to the mid-2010s). Background on the whole study: T-cell immune reconstitution after TCRalphabeta/CD19-depleted allogeneic hematopoietic cell transplantation in children was quantitatively tracked in the study by means of TCR repertoire profiling.

This clonotype was seen many times. Its antigen is unknown. Base-call qualities are not available, and no considerably larger clone is one nucleotide away. Library method: PCR. These reads were obtained on an Illumina HiSeq 2500. TCR library preparation used molecular barcoding, with unique molecular identifiers applied to normalize quantification of the TCRbeta repertoire. In-frame beta chains were kept once TCRdb had trimmed the public reads at Q25 with fastp and called clones with MiXCR. Every CDR3 protein is listed once, alongside the most common genes and DNA of its rows. The sample includes roughly 170,000 distinct CDR3 sequences, with roughly 6.8% observed a single time. Together, the top ten hold 3% of the sample. From its cysteine to its phenylalanine, the CDR3 spans 16 amino acids. Of all the DNA, just the CDR3 is kept, 48 bases in frame from base 1. V lost 2 bases and J lost 3 bases; the stretch between them is 15 bases long. From a lookup of the germline V gene, CDR1 and CDR2 are MGHDK and SYGVNS.

This TCR was sampled from a human donor who donated a stem cell graft to a child with Wiskott-Aldrich syndrome. The sample in question was PBMCs from the stem cell graft donor, obtained from the stem cell graft. Rearrangement joined TRBV25-1 to TRBJ2-3; TRBD1 is a possible D gene, resting on 6 matching bases. The sequence in DNA is TGTGCCAGCAGTGAAGATGCAGGGGAAAGGACAGATACGCAGTATTTT. This yields the protein CASSEDAGERTDTQYF.